This TCR beta chain was sequenced during a study of Graves' ophthalmopathy and Graves' hyperthyroidism. The table lists this clonotype with many counts. The antigen is undetermined. The germline V gene has CDR1 MRHNA and CDR2 SNTAGT. CDR3 length: 18 amino acids. Between the trimmed V and J ends, which lost 2 bases and 4 bases, there was a span of 23 bases. The study's findings and limits: Classification of ophthalmopathy versus stable hyperthyroidism by a 13-signature model yielded around 90% sensitivity and 70% to 83% specificity.

Beta-chain TCR CDR3 regions were amplified from RNA transcripts. RT-PCR in the first round used HTBI primers; a second-round multiplex PCR followed. In TCRdb, the multiplex PCR reads were re-called with MiXCR into one record per CDR3 protein. This sample has some 390,000 distinct CDR3 sequences, with around 18% found just once. The sample taken for sequencing was peripheral blood. The origin of this receptor is a woman aged 18-29 years with Graves' ophthalmopathy. The chain links TRBV6-4 to TRBJ1-2; D is undetermined. CDR3 coding DNA: TGTGCCAGCAGTGACCTAATTATTTTTTCCCGCGCTCGCTATGGCTACACCTTC. Protein sequence: CASSDLIIFSRARYGYTF.